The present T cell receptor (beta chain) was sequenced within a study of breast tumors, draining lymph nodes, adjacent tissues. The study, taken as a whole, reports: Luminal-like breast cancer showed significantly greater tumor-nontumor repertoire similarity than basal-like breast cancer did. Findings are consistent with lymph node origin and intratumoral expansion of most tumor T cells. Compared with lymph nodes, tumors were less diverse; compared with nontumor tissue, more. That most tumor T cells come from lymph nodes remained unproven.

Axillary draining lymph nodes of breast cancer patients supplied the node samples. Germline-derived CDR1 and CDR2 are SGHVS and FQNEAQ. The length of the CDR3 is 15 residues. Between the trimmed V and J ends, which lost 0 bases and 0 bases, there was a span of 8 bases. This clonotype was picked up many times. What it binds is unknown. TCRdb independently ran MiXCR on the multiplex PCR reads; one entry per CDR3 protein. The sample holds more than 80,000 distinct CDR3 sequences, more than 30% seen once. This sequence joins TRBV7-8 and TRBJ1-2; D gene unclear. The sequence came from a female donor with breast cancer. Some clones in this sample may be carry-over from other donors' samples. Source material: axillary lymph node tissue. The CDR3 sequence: CASSLALGPNYGYTF. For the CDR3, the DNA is TGTGCCAGCAGCTTAGCGTTAGGCCCTAACTATGGCTACACCTTC.